This T cell receptor (beta chain) was captured by sequencing in a study of beta chain features in type 1 diabetes. Background on the study: Patients were similar to healthy donors in age and gender (as well as in cell yields).

As regards this clone: No antigen is known for it.

Sequencing targeted expressed TCRB transcripts, as all isolated RNA had been reverse transcribed. Method: immunoSEQ multiplex PCR; TCRdb's copy keeps in-frame clones and lacks some. This table has 150,000 to 200,000 clones, over 55% appearing once. Study conclusions and caveats: Shorter TCRB CDR3s, moderately but significantly so, marked every one of the four CD4+ subsets in Type 1 diabetes patients.

This CDR3 comprises 15 residues. V shed 4 bases and J shed 1 base, with 16 bases lying between them. CDR1 is SQVTM and CDR2 is ANQGSEA in the germline V gene. One heparinised blood draw averaging about 116 mL was given by each donor. The TCR originated in a man younger than 45 with type 1 diabetes. Sequencing used naive CD4+ T cells from blood. This rearrangement joins TRBV29-1 to TRBJ1-1; D remains ambiguous. The CDR3 sequence: CSVAARGVGNTEAFF. DNA for the CDR3: TGCAGCGTTGCCGCCCGCGGGGTAGGGAACACTGAAGCTTTCTTT.